Each of the 13 T cell receptor beta chains below was sequenced from the same sample in a study of Tregs in tolerant kidney transplant recipients. Clones were read by immunoSEQ multiplex PCR, and TCRdb kept only the in-frame ones, dropping some. Of 110,000 or so clones in the sample, roughly 92% were seen once. Sequenced: CD4+ T cells from blood. The source of these receptors is a human donor in good health.

This rearrangement joins TRBV7-7 to TRBJ2-5, with TRBD2 identical over 9 bases. Germline assignment: CDR1 SSHAT and CDR2 FNYEAQ (reference sequence). The CDR3 loop spans 18 amino acids. V lost 4 bases to trimming and J lost 4 bases; unmatched junction nucleotides: 16. CDR3 loop: CASSYRAIAGGPGETQYF. For the CDR3, the DNA is TGTGCCAGCAGCTACCGAGCCATTGCGGGAGGGCCAGGAGAGACCCAGTACTTC.

The gene calls are TRBV5-5 and TRBJ2-1, with 9 bases lining up with TRBD2. The CDR3 extends over 15 amino acids. J was trimmed by 0 bases and V by 2 bases; bases with no gene match: 0. Germline lookup yields CDR1 SGHKS and CDR2 YYEKEE (reference sequence). CDR3 protein: CASSFSGSSYNEQFF. The CDR3, as DNA: TGTGCCAGCAGCTTTAGCGGGAGCTCCTACAATGAGCAGTTCTTC.

The chain combines TRBV11-1 with TRBJ1-6, with TRBD1 as a possible D gene (6 bases). Per germline, CDR1 SGHAT and CDR2 FQDESV (reference sequence). Trimming removed 6 bases from V and 8 bases from J, with 14 bases in between. CDR3 length: 14 residues. CDR3 in amino acids: CASRWTDEDSPLHF. CDR3 coding DNA: TGTGCCAGCAGATGGACAGACGAAGATTCACCCCTCCACTTT.

This sequence joins TRBV20-1 and TRBJ2-5; D gene unclear. Germline V lookup: CDR1 DFQATT, CDR2 SNEGSKA (reference sequence). The germline V and J ends were trimmed by 6 bases and 0 bases, with 5 bases remaining between them. CDR3 length: 11 amino acids. Written as DNA, the CDR3 is TGCAGTGCAGACAACCAAGAGACCCAGTACTTC. This gives the protein CSADNQETQYF.

This clone was detected only a few times. CDR3 region: CASGTRNQPQHF. In nucleotides, the CDR3 is TGTGCCAGTGGGACACGAAATCAGCCCCAGCATTTT. The J gene is TRBJ1-5, the V gene TRBV7-9; D is possibly TRBD1 (6 bases). The V end was cut by 9 bases, the J end by 4 bases, with 10 bases between. The length of the CDR3 is 12 residues. Germline CDR1 reads SEHNR; CDR2 reads FQNEAQ (reference sequence).

The V call is TRBV2, the J call TRBJ1-1; 7 nucleotides agree with TRBD1. CDR3 length: 14 residues. V lost 5 bases and J lost 5; bases outside the gene matches: 8. Germline values: CDR1 SNHLY, CDR2 FYNNEI. CDR3 sequence (DNA): TGTGCCAGCAGTCAACAGGGGAGCGGGACTGAAGCTTTCTTT. Translation gives CASSQQGSGTEAFF.

The chain carries TRBV13 and TRBJ1-3; possibly TRBD1 for D (5 bases). This CDR3 comprises 17 residues. V gave up 3 bases and J gave up 0 bases, with 15 bases separating them. Germline CDR1 reads PRHDT; CDR2 reads FYEKMQ (reference sequence). The CDR3 DNA sequence: TGTGCCAGCAGCTTCAATTCGGGACCAACCTCTGGAAACACCATATATTTT. Residues: CASSFNSGPTSGNTIYF.

V and J are TRBV12-5 and TRBJ1-5; no definite D call. Trimming cost V 1 base and J 4 bases, with 5 bases left between them. The CDR3 runs to 13 residues. Germline-derived CDR1 and CDR2 are LGHNT and FRNRAP. The CDR3, as DNA: TGTGCTAGTGGTTTGGAGGTTAATCAGCCCCAGCATTTT. Protein sequence: CASGLEVNQPQHF.

The chain recombines TRBV19 with TRBJ2-7; 9 bases match TRBD1. The ends lost 8 bases at V and 3 bases at J; junction bases unmatched: 5. This CDR3 contains 13 residues. Germline V lookup: CDR1 LNHDA, CDR2 SQIVND (reference sequence). CDR3 in amino acids: CASGVGQGYEQYF. The DNA for the CDR3 is TGTGCCAGTGGTGTGGGACAGGGCTACGAGCAGTACTTC.

The chain uses TRBV10-2 and TRBJ1-2, with D possibly being TRBD1 (5 bases). The CDR3 has 15 residues. Germline assignment: CDR1 WSHSY and CDR2 SAAADI. Trimming left V 1 base short and J 4 bases short, with 13 bases between. CDR3 nucleotides: TGCGCCAGCAGTGAGTTGGGACTGCAGATCTATGGCTACACCTTC. It translates to CASSELGLQIYGYTF.

The CDR3 region is CASEGGGGGELFF. Here the CDR3 DNA reads TGTGCCAGCGAAGGGGGCGGCGGCGGGGAGCTGTTTTTT. The chain combines TRBV2 with TRBJ2-2; 7 bases agree with TRBD1. The germline gives CDR1 SNHLY, CDR2 FYNNEI. The CDR3 has 13 residues. V shed 8 bases, J shed 7 bases, and the junction held 7 bases outside the gene matches.

The chain joins TRBV2 to TRBJ1-6, with no clear D. This CDR3 region has 17 residues. CDR1 is SNHLY, CDR2 FYNNEI, per germline. Between the trimmed V and J ends, which lost 4 bases and 0 bases, there was a span of 13 bases. The CDR3, as DNA: TGTGCCAGCAGTGCAGTCGTGTTGAGCTCCTATAATTCACCCCTCCACTTT. Translation: CASSAVVLSSYNSPLHF.

The rearrangement links TRBV30 to TRBJ1-5, with D possibly being TRBD1 (6 bases). This CDR3 contains 13 residues. With 2 bases removed from V and 5 bases from J, the gap between germline ends came to 10 bases. The germline V gene encodes CDR1 GTSNPN and CDR2 SVGIG (reference sequence). The CDR3 loop reads CAWSWGGDQPQHF. As DNA, the CDR3 is TGTGCCTGGAGTTGGGGGGGCGATCAGCCCCAGCATTTT.